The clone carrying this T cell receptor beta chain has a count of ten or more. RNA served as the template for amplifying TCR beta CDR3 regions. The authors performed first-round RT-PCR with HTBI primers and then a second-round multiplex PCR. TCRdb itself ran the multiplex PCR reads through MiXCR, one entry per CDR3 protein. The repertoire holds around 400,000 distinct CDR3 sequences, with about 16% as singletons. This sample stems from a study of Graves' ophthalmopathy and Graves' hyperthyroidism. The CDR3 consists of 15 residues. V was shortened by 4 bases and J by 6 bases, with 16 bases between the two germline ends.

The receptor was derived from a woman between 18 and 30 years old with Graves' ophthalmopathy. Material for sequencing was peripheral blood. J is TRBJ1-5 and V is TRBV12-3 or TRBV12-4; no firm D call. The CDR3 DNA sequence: TGTGCCAGCAGTTCCCGAGAGGGAGGCGGTCAGCCCCAGCATTTT. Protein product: CASSSREGGGQPQHF.